Presented here are 10 T cell receptor beta chains from one specimen sequenced in a study of T cell repertoires in cytomegalovirus infection. A single record per CDR3 protein comes from TCRdb applying MiXCR to the reads. The sample consists of approximately 990,000 distinct CDR3 sequences, around 29% of them appearing once. These receptors have no known antigen. This specimen consisted of cultured CD8+ T cells from PBMCs, obtained from culture after CMV antigen stimulation. The receptor set was obtained from a human donor in good health (CMV status not recorded). Some clones in this sample may be carry-over from other donors' samples.

This clonotype was observed a handful of times. This chain links TRBV20-1 with TRBJ2-7, with D unresolved. V was trimmed by 3 bases and J by 0 bases, leaving 12 bases between them. The CDR3 totals 14 residues. CDR1 DFQATT and CDR2 SNEGSKA come from the germline V gene (reference sequence). The CDR3 here is CSARPASASYEQYF. The DNA for the CDR3 is TGCAGTGCTAGGCCGGCCAGTGCCTCCTACGAGCAGTACTTC.

The V gene is TRBV6-5, the J gene TRBJ2-2; D is tentatively TRBD1 or TRBD2 (5 bases each). The CDR3 has 15 residues. V was trimmed by 4 bases and J by 8 bases, leaving 17 bases between them. Per germline, CDR1 MNHEY and CDR2 SVGAGI. This CDR3 is CASSLTIGTAGELFF. CDR3 DNA: TGTGCCAGCAGTTTAACTATCGGGACCGCAGGGGAGCTGTTTTTT.

The chain joins TRBV10-3 to TRBJ1-5, with D unclear. The CDR3 is made up of 17 amino acids. The V gene's germline CDR1 is ENHRY and CDR2 SYGVKD. Between the trimmed V and J ends, which lost 3 bases and 7 bases, there was a span of 22 bases. Here the CDR3 reads CAISEVYPAKEGQPQHF. The CDR3 nucleotides read TGTGCCATCAGTGAAGTTTACCCAGCCAAGGAAGGCCAGCCCCAGCATTTT.

This clonotype was seen a few times. The rearrangement uses TRBV7-8 and TRBJ2-7; 11 bases line up with TRBD1. Germline V CDR1 and CDR2: SGHVS, FQNEAQ. The CDR3 has 15 amino acids. V shed 5 bases and J 2 bases; nucleotides not matched to a gene: 5. CDR3: CASSIGQGAAYEQYF. For the CDR3, the DNA is TGTGCCAGCAGCATCGGACAGGGGGCCGCCTACGAGCAGTACTTC.

The J gene is TRBJ1-2, the V gene TRBV27; 9 bases align to TRBD1. The CDR3 is 17 amino acids. The J segment lost 4 bases and the V segment lost 0 bases, leaving 9 bases of the junction unmatched. Germline V gene sequence: CDR1 MNHEY, CDR2 SMNVEV (reference sequence). The CDR3 sequence is CASSLSKTGGMVYGYTF. In DNA, the CDR3 is TGTGCCAGCAGTTTATCGAAGACAGGGGGAATGGTCTATGGCTACACCTTC.

V usage is TRBV20-1 and J usage is TRBJ2-1; 7 bases fit TRBD1. The CDR3 has 14 residues. V was clipped by 0 bases and J by 5 bases; unmatched bases: 4. The germline V gene encodes CDR1 DFQATT and CDR2 SNEGSKA (reference sequence). In nucleotides, the CDR3 is TGCAGTGCTAGAGATCGAACAGGGGACAATGAGCAGTTCTTC. It translates to CSARDRTGDNEQFF.

This clonotype was recorded many times. This chain links TRBV7-6 with TRBJ2-3, with 9 bases fitting TRBD1. CDR1 and CDR2 (germline): SGHVS, FNYEAQ. This CDR3 comprises 16 residues. Germline trimming cut 2 bases from V and 4 bases from J; bases unmatched to any gene: 7. Written as DNA, the CDR3 is TGTGCCAGCAGCTTACCGGAGGGACAGGGCCCAGATACGCAGTATTTT. The encoded protein is CASSLPEGQGPDTQYF.

This chain joins TRBV7-9 and TRBJ1-1; weak D call: TRBD1 (5 bases). V was clipped by 3 bases and J by 4 bases, with 15 bases between them. Per the germline V gene, CDR1 is SEHNR and CDR2 is FQNEAQ (reference sequence). The length of the CDR3 is 15 residues. The CDR3 DNA is TGTGCCAGCAGCTTGTGGCAGGGCATGACCACTGAAGCTTTCTTT. Residues: CASSLWQGMTTEAFF.

The chain is built from TRBV4-1 and TRBJ2-2; perhaps TRBD2 as D (6 bases). This CDR3 region has 14 residues. In germline, CDR1 is MGHRA, CDR2 YSYEKL. V gave up 7 bases and J gave up 1 base, with 10 bases separating them. In DNA form, the CDR3 reads TGCGCCAGCACCTCAGCGGGGAACACCGGGGAGCTGTTTTTT. This translates into CASTSAGNTGELFF.

This clonotype was picked up a small number of times. This chain connects TRBV2 to TRBJ2-1, with 9 bases identical to TRBD1. Germline CDR1 and CDR2: SNHLY and FYNNEI. Unmatched junction bases numbered 8, after V lost 6 bases and J lost 5 bases. This CDR3 is 15 amino acids long. CDR3 residues: CASRAPTGGHNEQFF. In nucleotides, the CDR3 is TGTGCCAGCAGGGCTCCGACAGGGGGACACAATGAGCAGTTCTTC.